This T cell receptor beta chain is from a study of cytomegalovirus exposure and HLA in healthy donors. The wider study: The 120 or so validation repertoires and the roughly 700 first-cohort repertoires shared a platform, a later analysis reported. Broader study findings: The listing of roughly 160 TCR beta chains classed them as cytomegalovirus-associated. There were some public TCRs occurring in many donors, but most TCR sequences were rare. The TCR clusters that emerged in the first cohort tended, a later analysis found, to co-occur in the roughly 130 validation repertoires.

To note about this clone: The antigen is not known.

Clones were sequenced by immunoSEQ multiplex PCR, and TCRdb holds only the in-frame ones, with some missing. The table has around 140,000 clones, roughly 87% seen once. The TCR comes from a man aged 18 to 35 in good health and CMV-seropositive. The sample consisted of PBMCs.

CDR3 bases: TGTGCCAGCAGCTTATATAGCGGAGTCAGCAATGAGCAGTTCTTC. As protein: CASSLYSGVSNEQFF. The J gene is TRBJ2-1, the V gene TRBV5-8, with TRBD2 as a possible D gene (6 bases). Germline-derived CDR1 and CDR2 are SGHTS and YDEGEE. CDR3 size: 15 residues. Trimming shortened V by 2 bases and J by 6 bases, and 15 bases separated the two germline ends.